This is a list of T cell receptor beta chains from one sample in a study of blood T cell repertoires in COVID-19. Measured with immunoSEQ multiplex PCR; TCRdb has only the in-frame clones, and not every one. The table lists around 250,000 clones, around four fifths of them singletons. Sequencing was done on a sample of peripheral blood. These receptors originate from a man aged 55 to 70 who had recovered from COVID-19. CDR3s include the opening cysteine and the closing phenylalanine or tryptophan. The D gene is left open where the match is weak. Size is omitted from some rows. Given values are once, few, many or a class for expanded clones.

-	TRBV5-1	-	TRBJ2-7	CASMRGPGGVASYEQYF	TGCGCCAGCATGCGGGGTCCTGGGGGAGTAGCATCCTACGAGCAGTACTTC
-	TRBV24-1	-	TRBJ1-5	CATSARGEQPQHF	TGTGCCACCAGTGCCAGGGGTGAACAGCCCCAGCATTTT
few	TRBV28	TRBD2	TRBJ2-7	CASHWGGNRHEQYF	TGTGCCAGTCATTGGGGAGGGAACCGACACGAGCAGTACTTC
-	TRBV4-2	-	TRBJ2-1	CASSQPSYNEQFF	TGTGCCAGCAGCCAACCGTCTTACAATGAGCAGTTCTTC
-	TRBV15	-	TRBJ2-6	CAVRQDSGANVLTF	TGTGCGGTACGGCAGGACTCTGGGGCCAACGTCCTGACTTTC
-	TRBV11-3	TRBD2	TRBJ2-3	CASSLVGTSGTDTQYF	TGTGCCAGCAGCTTAGTCGGGACTAGCGGCACAGATACGCAGTATTTT
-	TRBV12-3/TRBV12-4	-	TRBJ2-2	CASSNTNTGELFF	TGTGCCAGCAGTAATACGAACACCGGGGAGCTGTTTTTT
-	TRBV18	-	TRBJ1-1	CASSRERRENTEAFF	TGTGCCAGCTCACGGGAGCGCCGAGAGAACACTGAAGCTTTCTTT
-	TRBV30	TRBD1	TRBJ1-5	CAWSPGTAIINQPQHF	TGTGCCTGGAGTCCCGGGACAGCCATCATCAATCAGCCCCAGCATTTT
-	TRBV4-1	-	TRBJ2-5	CASSQDETGKTQYF	TGCGCCAGCAGCCAAGACGAGACGGGGAAGACCCAGTACTTC
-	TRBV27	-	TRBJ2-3	CASSLGAGSSTDTQYF	TGTGCCAGCAGTTTAGGGGCCGGATCTAGCACAGATACGCAGTATTTT
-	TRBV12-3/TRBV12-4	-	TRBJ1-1	CASSLQGNTEAFF	TGTGCCAGCAGCCTACAGGGGAACACTGAAGCTTTCTTT
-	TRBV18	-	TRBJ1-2	CASSPRVREGYTF	TGTGCCAGCTCACCAAGAGTTCGGGAGGGCTACACCTTC
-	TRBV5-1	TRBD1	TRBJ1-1	CASSLVGTGGSTEAFF	TGCGCCAGCAGCTTGGTTGGGACAGGGGGGAGTACTGAAGCTTTCTTT
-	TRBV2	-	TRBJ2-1	CASNRGYNEQFF	TGTGCCAGCAACCGGGGGTACAATGAGCAGTTCTTC
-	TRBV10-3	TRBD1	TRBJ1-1	CATRQGAGTEAFF	TGTGCCACCAGGCAGGGGGCGGGCACTGAAGCTTTCTTT
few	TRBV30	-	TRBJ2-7	CAWSPGDYEQYF	TGTGCCTGGAGTCCGGGAGACTACGAGCAGTACTTC
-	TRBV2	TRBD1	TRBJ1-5	CASSRQGGQPQHF	TGTGCCAGCAGTCGACAGGGCGGGCAGCCCCAGCATTTT
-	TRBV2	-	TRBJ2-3	CASRELATQYF	TGTGCCAGCAGGGAACTAGCTACGCAGTATTTT
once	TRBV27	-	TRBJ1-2	CASSLYGQGSGYTF	TGTGCCAGCAGTTTATACGGACAAGGGTCTGGCTACACCTTC